The 22 T cell receptor beta chains reported below all come from one sample, sequenced in a study of blood T cell repertoires in COVID-19. Libraries were prepared by immunoSEQ multiplex PCR; TCRdb keeps only in-frame clonotypes and omits some of them. Of more than 45,000 clones listed, approximately 90% are singletons. Material for sequencing was peripheral blood. The source of these receptors is a woman aged 80 or older with COVID-19, enrolled during active disease.

This clone was seen only once. V and J are TRBV3-1 (or the pseudogene TRBV3-2) and TRBJ1-3; 9 bases line up with TRBD1. Losses at the gene ends were 1 base for V and 2 bases for J; bases not matched to a gene: 3. CDR1 and CDR2 from the germline V gene are LGHDT and YNNKEL (reference sequence). The CDR3 consists of 16 residues. CDR3 region: CASSQGTGAAGNTIYF. The CDR3 nucleotides read TGTGCCAGCAGCCAAGGGACAGGGGCCGCTGGAAACACCATATATTTT.

This chain links TRBV7-9 with TRBJ2-1; 9 bases map to TRBD1. This CDR3 has 18 amino acids. Germline V lookup: CDR1 SEHNR, CDR2 FQNEAQ (reference sequence). V lost 4 bases, J lost 8 bases, and 18 bases stayed unmatched. CDR3 sequence (DNA): TGTGCCAGCAGCTCGGGCGGAACCGGGACAGGGTTTCTTCATGAGCAGTTCTTC. Its protein is CASSSGGTGTGFLHEQFF.

In DNA, the CDR3 is TGTGCCAGCAGCTTGCGGAGGAACACTGAAGCTTTCTTT. It codes for CASSLRRNTEAFF. The chain joins TRBV3-1 (or the pseudogene TRBV3-2) to TRBJ1-1; no firm D call. The CDR3 runs 13 residues. Germline CDR1 and CDR2: LGHDT and YNNKEL (reference sequence). Trimming removed 5 bases at V and 1 base at J, with 8 bases between.

There are a few counts of this clone. This rearrangement joins TRBV19 to TRBJ2-1; 11 positions match TRBD2. Germline loops: CDR1 LNHDA, CDR2 SQIVND (reference sequence). The ends lost 3 bases at V and 8 bases at J; junction bases unmatched: 15. The CDR3 covers 18 residues. The CDR3 nucleotides are TGTGCCAGTAGTATGATATCTCCTAGCGGGGGGCCCTGGGATGAGCAGTTCTTC. Its protein is CASSMISPSGGPWDEQFF.

The chain joins TRBV7-9 to TRBJ2-3; unclear D gene. The ends were cut back, 2 bases at V and 0 bases at J, with 21 bases in the middle. Germline loops: CDR1 SEHNR, CDR2 FQNEAQ (reference sequence). The CDR3 runs 19 residues. In nucleotides, the CDR3 is TGTGCCAGCAGCTTAATGGAAAAAACAGCTGAACCTAGCACAGATACGCAGTATTTT. The encoded protein is CASSLMEKTAEPSTDTQYF.

This chain uses TRBV4-2 with TRBJ1-4; weak D call: TRBD1 (5 bases). The CDR3 loop spans 15 amino acids. Germline CDR1 LGHNA, CDR2 YNFKEQ. The V gene lost 2 bases and the J gene lost 8 bases, with 15 bases spanning the gap. The CDR3 is CASSQFSGGNEKLFF. The CDR3 DNA follows: TGTGCCAGCAGCCAATTTAGTGGGGGGAACGAAAAACTGTTTTTT.

The chain combines TRBV7-2 with TRBJ2-2; D gene uncertain. V was pared by 1 base and J by 4 bases, with 13 bases between. Germline CDR1 reads SGHTA; CDR2 reads FQGNSA. This CDR3 comprises 16 residues. CDR3 region: CASSLGVPRGTGELFF. DNA of the CDR3: TGTGCCAGCAGCTTAGGAGTTCCCCGTGGCACCGGGGAGCTGTTTTTT.

The table lists this clone with a few counts. The chain carries TRBV7-9 and TRBJ1-2; 11 bases fit TRBD1. The CDR3 sequence is 14 residues long. Germline assignment: CDR1 SEHNR and CDR2 FQNEAQ (reference sequence). The V and J ends lost 5 bases and 9 bases, in that order; junction bases with no gene match: 8. The DNA for the CDR3 is TGTGCCAGCAGCATAAGGACAGGGGGCGAACGCTACACCTTC. Translated: CASSIRTGGERYTF.

This chain joins TRBV21-1 and TRBJ2-3; TRBD2 was called by the table and not checked on the DNA. TRBV21-1 is labeled a pseudogene. This CDR3 has 19 amino acids. The CDR3, as DNA: TGTGCCAGCAGCAAAGGCCCTCCCTTGCGGGGGGGCATCGCAGATACGCAGTATTTT. It translates to CASSKGPPLRGGIADTQYF.

This clone was seen only once. This chain links TRBV13 with TRBJ2-7; maybe TRBD2 (5 bases). The V gene lost 8 bases and the J gene lost 2 bases, with 13 bases spanning the gap. This CDR3 spans 13 amino acids. Germline assignment: CDR1 PRHDT and CDR2 FYEKMQ (reference sequence). This chain's CDR3 is CASARVRAYEQYF. CDR3 in DNA: TGTGCCAGCGCTCGGGTGCGGGCCTACGAGCAGTACTTC. Drawing the rest from reference TRBV13 and TRBJ2-7, the complete variable domain is AAGVIQSPRHLIKEKRETATLKCYPIPRHDTVYWYQQGPGQDPQFLISFYEKMQSDKGSIPDRFSAQQFSDYHSELNMSSLELGDSALYFCASARVRAYEQYFGPGTRLTVT.

V gene TRBV9 combines with J gene TRBJ1-5; unclear D gene. The CDR3 length is 14 residues. Trimming took off 4 bases at V and 4 bases at J, with 12 bases between the two ends. Germline V gene sequence: CDR1 SGDLS, CDR2 YYNGEE. CDR3 protein: CASSRGGGNQPQHF. In DNA, the CDR3 is TGTGCCAGCAGCAGAGGTGGCGGAAATCAGCCCCAGCATTTT.

J is TRBJ2-1 and V is TRBV19, with D perhaps matching TRBD2 (5 bases). The germline CDR1 and CDR2 sequences are LNHDA and SQIVND (reference sequence). Deletions cut 7 bases from V and 10 bases from J, with 17 bases between. The CDR3 totals 13 residues. This CDR3 reads CASKTEPSGEQFF. CDR3 nucleotides: TGTGCCAGTAAAACAGAACCCTCGGGGGAGCAGTTCTTC.

This clone was observed a handful of times. The chain has TRBV5-1 and TRBJ2-7; the D gene is possibly TRBD1 (5 bases). The CDR3 runs to 15 residues. V lost 2 bases and J 0 bases, leaving 12 bases between the germline ends. Germline V gene sequence: CDR1 SGHRS, CDR2 YFSETQ. For the CDR3, the DNA is TGCGCCAGCAGCTTCGTCCAGGGTGACTCCTACGAGCAGTACTTC. Protein sequence: CASSFVQGDSYEQYF.

The chain combines TRBV30 with TRBJ1-3; D perhaps matches TRBD1 (5 bases). V was shortened by 4 bases and J by 0 bases, with 10 bases between the two germline ends. The V gene's germline CDR1 is GTSNPN and CDR2 SVGIG (reference sequence). The CDR3 has 14 amino acids. CDR3 residues: CAWTGPGSGNTIYF. The CDR3, as DNA: TGTGCCTGGACAGGGCCAGGCTCTGGAAACACCATATATTTT. Combining the CDR3 with reference TRBV30 and TRBJ1-3 gives the whole variable domain SQTIHQWPATLVQPVGSPLSLECTVEGTSNPNLYWYRQAAGRGLQLLFYSVGIGQISSEVPQNLSASRPQDRQFILSSKKLLLSDSGFYLCAWTGPGSGNTIYFGEGSWLTVV.

The V and J genes are TRBV6-5 and TRBJ1-2; D is perhaps TRBD1 (5 bases). The length of the CDR3 is 13 residues. Germline V gene data show CDR1 as MNHEY and CDR2 as SVGAGI. Between the trimmed V and J ends, which lost 6 bases and 2 bases, there was a span of 10 bases. Here the CDR3 DNA reads TGTGCCAGCAGGGGATGGGGCAACTATGGCTACACCTTC. Amino acid sequence: CASRGWGNYGYTF.

This clone showed up just once. This rearrangement joins TRBV25-1 to TRBJ1-1, with D uncertain. CDR1 and CDR2 from the germline V gene are MGHDK and SYGVNS. V shed 3 bases and J shed 5 bases, with 10 bases lying between them. The CDR3 has 13 residues. In DNA, the CDR3 is TGTGCCAGCAGTGATGATAGGAGGACTGAAGCTTTCTTT. Encoded protein: CASSDDRRTEAFF.

The chain links TRBV15 to TRBJ2-1; 15 bases match TRBD2. V lost 6 bases, J lost 4 bases, and 4 bases stayed unmatched. Germline V gene sequence: CDR1 LNHNV, CDR2 YYDKDF (reference sequence). The CDR3 is 16 amino acids. The CDR3 coding sequence is TGTGCCACCAGGGAGGGACTAGCGGGGGGTTACAATGAGCAGTTCTTC. Translation: CATREGLAGGYNEQFF.

This clone showed up just once. This chain links TRBV5-4 with TRBJ2-7, with D unclear. This CDR3 contains 12 residues. V lost 3 bases and J 5 bases, leaving 9 bases between the germline ends. Germline lookup yields CDR1 SGHNT and CDR2 YYREEE (reference sequence). The CDR3 protein is CASSSTLDEQYF. The CDR3 DNA follows: TGTGCCAGCAGCTCCACTCTCGACGAGCAGTACTTC. Combining the CDR3 with reference TRBV5-4 and TRBJ2-7 gives the whole variable domain ETGVTQSPTHLIKTRGQQVTLRCSSQSGHNTVSWYQQALGQGPQFIFQYYREEENGRGNFPPRFSGLQFPNYSSELNVNALELDDSALYLCASSSTLDEQYFGPGTRLTVT.

The chain has TRBV2 and TRBJ1-1; the match to TRBD1 covers 10 bases. The CDR3 sequence is 15 residues long. Trimming at V came to 4 bases and at J to 1 base, leaving 3 bases not matched to a gene. The germline CDR1 and CDR2 sequences are SNHLY and FYNNEI. CDR3 sequence (DNA): TGTGCCAGCAGTGCGACAGGGGGCGCGAACACTGAAGCTTTCTTT. Translation: CASSATGGANTEAFF. The full variable domain, with the rest looked up from reference TRBV2 and TRBJ1-1, is EPEVTQTPSHQVTQMGQEVILRCVPISNHLYFYWYRQILGQKVEFLVSFYNNEISEKSEIFDDQFSVERPDGSNFTLKIRSTKLEDSAMYFCASSATGGANTEAFFGQGTRLTVV.

V gene TRBV29-1 combines with J gene TRBJ2-2; no reliable D call. The CDR3 extends over 16 amino acids. V was cut by 5 bases and J by 0 bases, with 16 bases left in between. Germline values: CDR1 SQVTM, CDR2 ANQGSEA. The CDR3 reads CSVFDKPTANTGELFF. The CDR3 DNA reads as TGCAGCGTTTTCGACAAACCAACAGCGAACACCGGGGAGCTGTTTTTT.

The CDR3: CASSPSLGHLNTEAFF. CDR3 DNA: TGTGCCAGCTCACCATCACTTGGACACCTGAACACTGAAGCTTTCTTT. This chain uses TRBV18 with TRBJ1-1, with D possibly being TRBD1 (5 bases). This CDR3 is built from 16 residues. Germline-derived CDR1 and CDR2 are KGHSH and LQKENI. Between the trimmed V and J ends, which lost 2 bases and 0 bases, there was a span of 13 bases.

This sequence joins TRBV5-1 and TRBJ2-1; 9 positions agree with TRBD2. Looked up from germline, CDR1 is SGHRS and CDR2 is YFSETQ. CDR3 size: 12 residues. V was clipped by 7 bases and J by 5 bases; unmatched bases: 1. The CDR3 DNA is TGCGCCAGCCAGCGGGGGGACAATGAGCAGTTCTTC. Translating gives CASQRGDNEQFF.